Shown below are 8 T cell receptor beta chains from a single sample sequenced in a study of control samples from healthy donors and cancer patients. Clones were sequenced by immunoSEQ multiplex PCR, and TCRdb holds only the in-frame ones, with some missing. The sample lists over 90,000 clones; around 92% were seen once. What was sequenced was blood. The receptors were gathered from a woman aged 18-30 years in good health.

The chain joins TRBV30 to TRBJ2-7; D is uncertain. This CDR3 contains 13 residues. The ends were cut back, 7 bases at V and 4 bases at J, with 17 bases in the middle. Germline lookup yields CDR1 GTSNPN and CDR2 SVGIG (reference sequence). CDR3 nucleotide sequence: TGTGCCTTATCTGGCGGCAGTTATTACGAGCAGTACTTC. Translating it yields CALSGGSYYEQYF. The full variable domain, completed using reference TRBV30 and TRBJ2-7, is SQTIHQWPATLVQPVGSPLSLECTVEGTSNPNLYWYRQAAGRGLQLLFYSVGIGQISSEVPQNLSASRPQDRQFILSSKKLLLSDSGFYLCALSGGSYYEQYFGPGTRLTVT.

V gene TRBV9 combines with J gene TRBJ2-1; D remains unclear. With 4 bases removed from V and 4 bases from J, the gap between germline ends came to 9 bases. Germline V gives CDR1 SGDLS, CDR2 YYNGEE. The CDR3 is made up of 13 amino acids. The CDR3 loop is CASSPDGYNEQFF. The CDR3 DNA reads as TGTGCCAGCAGCCCGGACGGGTACAATGAGCAGTTCTTC. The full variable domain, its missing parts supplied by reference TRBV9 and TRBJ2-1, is DSGVTQTPKHLITATGQRVTLRCSPRSGDLSVYWYQQSLDQGLQFLIQYYNGEERAKGNILERFSAQQFPDLHSELNLSSLELGDSALYFCASSPDGYNEQFFGPGTRLTVL.

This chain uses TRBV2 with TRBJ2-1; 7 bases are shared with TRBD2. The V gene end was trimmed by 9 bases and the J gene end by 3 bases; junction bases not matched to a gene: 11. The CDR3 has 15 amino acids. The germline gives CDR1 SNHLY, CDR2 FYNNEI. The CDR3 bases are TGTGCCAGTGAAGTGGGCGGGGGTGGCTACAATGAGCAGTTCTTC. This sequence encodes CASEVGGGGYNEQFF.

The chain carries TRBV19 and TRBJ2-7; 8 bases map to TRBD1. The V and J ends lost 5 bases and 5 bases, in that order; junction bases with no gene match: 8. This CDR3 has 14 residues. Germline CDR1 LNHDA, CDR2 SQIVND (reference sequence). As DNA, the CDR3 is TGTGCCAGTAGTTCCAGGGGGCGCGAAGACGAGCAGTACTTC. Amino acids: CASSSRGREDEQYF.

CDR3 in DNA: TGTGCCAGCAGCTCACTATGGTGGGGTGAGGCCTACGAGCAGTACTTC. This sequence encodes CASSSLWWGEAYEQYF. The chain couples TRBV7-9 to TRBJ2-7; no firm D call. Germline V gene sequence: CDR1 SEHNR, CDR2 FQNEAQ (reference sequence). This CDR3 is built from 16 residues. V lost 4 bases to trimming and J lost 2 bases, with 18 bases between them.

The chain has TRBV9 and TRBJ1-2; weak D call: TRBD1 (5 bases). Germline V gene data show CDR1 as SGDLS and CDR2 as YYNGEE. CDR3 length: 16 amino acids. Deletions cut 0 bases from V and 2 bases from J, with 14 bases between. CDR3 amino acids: CASSVEGSPPNYGYTF. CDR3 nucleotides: TGTGCCAGCAGCGTAGAGGGGTCCCCTCCGAACTATGGCTACACCTTC.

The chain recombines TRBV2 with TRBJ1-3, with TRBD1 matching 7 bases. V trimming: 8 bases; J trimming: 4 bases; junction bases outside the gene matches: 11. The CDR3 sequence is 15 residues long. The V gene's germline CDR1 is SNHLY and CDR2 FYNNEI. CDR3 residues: CASHIDRAVGNTIYF. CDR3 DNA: TGTGCCAGCCACATAGACAGGGCGGTAGGAAACACCATATATTTT. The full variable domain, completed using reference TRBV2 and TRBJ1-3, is EPEVTQTPSHQVTQMGQEVILRCVPISNHLYFYWYRQILGQKVEFLVSFYNNEISEKSEIFDDQFSVERPDGSNFTLKIRSTKLEDSAMYFCASHIDRAVGNTIYFGEGSWLTVV.

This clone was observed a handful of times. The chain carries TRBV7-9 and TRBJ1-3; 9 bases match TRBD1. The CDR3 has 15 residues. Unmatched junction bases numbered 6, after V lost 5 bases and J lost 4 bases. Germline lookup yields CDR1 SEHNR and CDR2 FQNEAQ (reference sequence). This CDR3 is CASSRTGATGNTIYF. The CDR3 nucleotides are TGTGCCAGCAGCCGGACAGGGGCGACCGGAAACACCATATATTTT.